The rows below give T cell receptor beta chains drawn from one sample of a study of siplizumab effects on memory and regulatory T cells. Only in-frame clones appear in the TCRdb table, and some are missing; sequencing was by immunoSEQ multiplex PCR. The table has some 100,000 clones, more than 85% seen once; the top ten hold just over 2.5%. Material: CD4+ T cells sorted from blood. The receptors were gathered from a human donor in good health. Some clones in this sample may be carry-over from other donors' samples. The conserved cysteine and the conserved F or W are not part of the CDR3 here. The order of the fields is J gene, V gene, CDR3 length, CDR3 protein.

J gene: TRBJ1-2
V gene: TRBV9
CDR3 length: 11
CDR3 protein: ASSSRFDYGYT

J gene: TRBJ2-5
V gene: TRBV18
CDR3 length: 11
CDR3 protein: ASSPGQEETQY

J gene: TRBJ2-1
V gene: TRBV2
CDR3 length: 13
CDR3 protein: ASSYTSGSYNEQF

J gene: TRBJ1-1
V gene: TRBV19
CDR3 length: 12
CDR3 protein: ASIVDHMNTEAF

J gene: TRBJ2-1
V gene: TRBV19
CDR3 length: 14
CDR3 protein: ASSTSGLAPGNEQF

J gene: TRBJ2-1
V gene: TRBV30
CDR3 length: 9
CDR3 protein: AWSNGLARF

J gene: TRBJ2-1
V gene: TRBV19
CDR3 length: 13
CDR3 protein: ASSITLAGGNEQF

J gene: TRBJ2-7
V gene: TRBV5-1
CDR3 length: 11
CDR3 protein: ASSLARGGEQY

J gene: TRBJ1-1
V gene: TRBV30
CDR3 length: 13
CDR3 protein: AWSVLSGTGVKAF

J gene: TRBJ2-3
V gene: TRBV19
CDR3 length: 12
CDR3 protein: ASSLAGFTDTQY

J gene: TRBJ2-1
V gene: TRBV11-2
CDR3 length: 10
CDR3 protein: ASSSYTYEQF

J gene: TRBJ2-1
V gene: TRBV5-6
CDR3 length: 16
CDR3 protein: ASSLGPMGAGGFNEQF

J gene: TRBJ1-2
V gene: TRBV5-1
CDR3 length: 12
CDR3 protein: ASSLRDSGLGYT

J gene: TRBJ2-7
V gene: TRBV11-2
CDR3 length: 13
CDR3 protein: ASSVGGQGPYEQY

J gene: TRBJ2-3
V gene: TRBV7-8
CDR3 length: 14
CDR3 protein: ASSFFIGRGTDTQY

J gene: TRBJ2-2
V gene: TRBV19
CDR3 length: 15
CDR3 protein: ASRVVGQGVRTGELF

J gene: TRBJ1-1
V gene: TRBV5-1
CDR3 length: 11
CDR3 protein: ASSLDGWQGAF

J gene: TRBJ2-7
V gene: TRBV19
CDR3 length: 13
CDR3 protein: ASSYRGSGSYEQY

J gene: TRBJ2-1
V gene: TRBV28
CDR3 length: 12
CDR3 protein: ASSRSEGYNEQF

J gene: TRBJ2-5
V gene: TRBV18
CDR3 length: 13
CDR3 protein: ASSPGFQEKETQY

J gene: TRBJ2-3
V gene: TRBV6-1
CDR3 length: 13
CDR3 protein: ASSDSGSPTDTQY

J gene: TRBJ1-1
V gene: TRBV11-2
CDR3 length: 11
CDR3 protein: ASSLELNTEAF

J gene: TRBJ1-1
V gene: TRBV6-4
CDR3 length: 18
CDR3 protein: ASSDSADRKRIYMNTEAF

J gene: TRBJ2-5
V gene: TRBV11-2
CDR3 length: 13
CDR3 protein: ASSLQGLVQETQY

J gene: TRBJ1-5
V gene: TRBV6-5
CDR3 length: 12
CDR3 protein: ASSYTGGNQPQH

J gene: TRBJ2-3
V gene: TRBV30
CDR3 length: 12
CDR3 protein: AWRRDSLTDTQY

J gene: TRBJ1-2
V gene: TRBV5-6
CDR3 length: 16
CDR3 protein: ASSLERGTGTRGYGYT

J gene: TRBJ1-2
V gene: TRBV18
CDR3 length: 13
CDR3 protein: ASSPPSGAPYGYT

J gene: TRBJ1-2
V gene: TRBV5-5
CDR3 length: 11
CDR3 protein: ASSLDGYYGYT

J gene: TRBJ2-2
V gene: TRBV27
CDR3 length: 13
CDR3 protein: ASSLRGREIGELF

J gene: TRBJ2-5
V gene: TRBV7-7
CDR3 length: 13
CDR3 protein: ASSLGGTRAETQY

J gene: TRBJ2-1
V gene: TRBV19
CDR3 length: 9
CDR3 protein: ASKMDNEQF

J gene: TRBJ1-5
V gene: TRBV9
CDR3 length: 12
CDR3 protein: ASSVGSGNQPQH

J gene: TRBJ1-2
V gene: TRBV11-2
CDR3 length: 13
CDR3 protein: ASSLAVNINYGYT

J gene: TRBJ2-1
V gene: TRBV4-1
CDR3 length: 13
CDR3 protein: ASSQITGDRNEQF

J gene: TRBJ2-1
V gene: TRBV7-2
CDR3 length: 11
CDR3 protein: ASSLVASGEQF

J gene: TRBJ2-1
V gene: TRBV7-6
CDR3 length: 11
CDR3 protein: ASSPTPANEQF

J gene: TRBJ2-3
V gene: TRBV28
CDR3 length: 13
CDR3 protein: ASILRTPGTDTQY

J gene: TRBJ1-2
V gene: TRBV11-3
CDR3 length: 15
CDR3 protein: ASSLVPEGQGENGYT

J gene: TRBJ2-4
V gene: TRBV9
CDR3 length: 11
CDR3 protein: ASSVGQNNIQY

J gene: TRBJ1-1
V gene: TRBV6-1
CDR3 length: 13
CDR3 protein: ASRKGQGWTTEAF

J gene: TRBJ1-4
V gene: TRBV5-1
CDR3 length: 13
CDR3 protein: ASRTLQGTNEKLF